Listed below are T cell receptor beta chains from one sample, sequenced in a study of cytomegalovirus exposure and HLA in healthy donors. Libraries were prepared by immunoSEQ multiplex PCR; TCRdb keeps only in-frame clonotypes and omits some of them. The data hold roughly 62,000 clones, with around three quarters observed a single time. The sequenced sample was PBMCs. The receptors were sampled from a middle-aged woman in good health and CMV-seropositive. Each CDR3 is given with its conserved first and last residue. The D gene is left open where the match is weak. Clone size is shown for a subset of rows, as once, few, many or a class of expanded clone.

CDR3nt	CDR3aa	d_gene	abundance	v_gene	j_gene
TGTGCCTGGGGCCCATTGGAAAAACTGTTTTTT	CAWGPLEKLFF	-	-	TRBV30	TRBJ1-4
TGTGCCAGCAGCCACTGGGGCCAGGAAGCTTTCTTT	CASSHWGQEAFF	-	-	TRBV7-9	TRBJ1-1
TGTGCCAGCAGCTTGGAGCACGATTCCTACGAGCAGTACTTC	CASSLEHDSYEQYF	-	-	TRBV5-4	TRBJ2-7
TGTGCCAGCTCCACGACTAGCGCCTACGAGCAGTACTTC	CASSTTSAYEQYF	TRBD2	-	TRBV2	TRBJ2-7
TGTGCCAGCAGTGAGGGGCAGTCTTACTCTGGGGCCAACGTCCTGACTTTC	CASSEGQSYSGANVLTF	-	-	TRBV6-4	TRBJ2-6
TGTGCCAGCAGCTTTTCGGGGGGGCCCGGAGATACGCAGTATTTT	CASSFSGGPGDTQYF	TRBD2	few	TRBV5-4	TRBJ2-3
TGCGCCAGCAGCAGGTTAGGACAGCCAATCACCTACTATGGCTACACCTTC	CASSRLGQPITYYGYTF	-	-	TRBV5-1	TRBJ1-2
TGTGCCAGCAGTTTTAGGGGGCCTTTTTACAATGAGCAGTTCTTC	CASSFRGPFYNEQFF	TRBD1	-	TRBV27	TRBJ2-1
TGTGCCAGCAGCCCAGGGTTAGCGGGGGGCACAGATACGCAGTATTTT	CASSPGLAGGTDTQYF	TRBD2	-	TRBV11-3	TRBJ2-3
TGTGCCAGCAGTCCCCCCCGCGCGGGGGTGGATGAGCAGTTCTTC	CASSPPRAGVDEQFF	TRBD2	-	TRBV7-2	TRBJ2-1
TGTGCCAGCAGTTCCGGGACTAGCGGGGGGTACGAGCAGTTCTTC	CASSSGTSGGYEQFF	TRBD2	-	TRBV6-1	TRBJ2-1